Listed below are T cell receptor beta chains from one sample, sequenced in a study of cytomegalovirus exposure and HLA in healthy donors. Sequencing used immunoSEQ multiplex PCR; TCRdb keeps in-frame clones, though not all of them. The repertoire consists of roughly 180,000 clones, with about 80% occurring once and the leading ten covering roughly 1.4%. The sample consisted of PBMCs. These receptors were obtained from a woman under 40 in good health and CMV-seropositive. Each CDR3 is given without its conserved first and last residue. Fields, in order: D gene, V gene, CDR3 protein. A D gene is named only where the DNA matches it firmly.

d_gene: .
v_gene: TRBV11-2
CDR3aa: ASSLVGRGYEQY

d_gene: .
v_gene: TRBV6-4
CDR3aa: ASSDGTGYGANVLT

d_gene: .
v_gene: TRBV6-1
CDR3aa: AALERGLSGNTIY

d_gene: .
v_gene: TRBV19
CDR3aa: ASRGGHRGEKLF

d_gene: .
v_gene: TRBV15
CDR3aa: ATRGDSNTGELF

d_gene: TRBD1
v_gene: TRBV2
CDR3aa: ASSWDSLQPQH

d_gene: TRBD1
v_gene: TRBV25-1
CDR3aa: ASIDRGNTEAF

d_gene: TRBD1
v_gene: TRBV30
CDR3aa: AWDRDRDEKLF

d_gene: .
v_gene: TRBV7-2
CDR3aa: ASSELTVNGNTIY

d_gene: .
v_gene: TRBV20-1
CDR3aa: SVIRAYEQY

d_gene: TRBD2
v_gene: TRBV6-5
CDR3aa: ASSPAGGSSYEQY

d_gene: .
v_gene: TRBV4-3
CDR3aa: ASSQLEGKETQY

d_gene: .
v_gene: TRBV7-2
CDR3aa: ASRSWGGNTEAF

d_gene: .
v_gene: TRBV30
CDR3aa: AWSVQLVAF

d_gene: .
v_gene: TRBV9
CDR3aa: ASSPRLGGGIQY

d_gene: TRBD2
v_gene: TRBV13
CDR3aa: ASSDRDYYNEQF

d_gene: TRBD1
v_gene: TRBV6-1
CDR3aa: ASSGQGSNQPQH

d_gene: .
v_gene: TRBV16
CDR3aa: ASSLDRQPSH

d_gene: TRBD1
v_gene: TRBV4-1
CDR3aa: ASSRDRVDGYT

d_gene: .
v_gene: TRBV11-2
CDR3aa: ASTQGAGGADTQY

d_gene: .
v_gene: TRBV19
CDR3aa: ASAVGGGVGEKLF

d_gene: TRBD1
v_gene: TRBV5-1
CDR3aa: ASSLGTGGSNTEAF

d_gene: .
v_gene: TRBV28
CDR3aa: ASSSDGVDLSNQPQH

d_gene: TRBD2
v_gene: TRBV10-1
CDR3aa: ASSASGTNGDEQF

d_gene: .
v_gene: TRBV7-6
CDR3aa: ASSLGGPVGGGYT

d_gene: .
v_gene: TRBV27
CDR3aa: ASSPGLPSEQY

d_gene: .
v_gene: TRBV6-5
CDR3aa: ASSSVAVTDTQY

d_gene: .
v_gene: TRBV6-5
CDR3aa: ASSPIQGPYEQY

d_gene: TRBD1
v_gene: TRBV7-3
CDR3aa: ASSQPTGTGELF

d_gene: TRBD1
v_gene: TRBV27
CDR3aa: ASSSQGAIEQY

d_gene: TRBD1
v_gene: TRBV15
CDR3aa: ATSRDYTGQDNQPQH

d_gene: .
v_gene: TRBV20-1
CDR3aa: SVQRGELLF

d_gene: .
v_gene: TRBV30
CDR3aa: ACPTPQNYGYT

d_gene: TRBD1
v_gene: TRBV11-3
CDR3aa: ASSLVGTGTVLT

d_gene: TRBD1
v_gene: TRBV27
CDR3aa: ASRRGQVADQPQH

d_gene: .
v_gene: TRBV9
CDR3aa: ASSVVGSGETQY

d_gene: TRBD2
v_gene: TRBV7-8
CDR3aa: ASSFIMASGSIGGELF

d_gene: .
v_gene: TRBV5-6
CDR3aa: ASSLDGYEQY

d_gene: .
v_gene: TRBV2
CDR3aa: ASGNWESTGRRQTQY

d_gene: TRBD2
v_gene: TRBV4-1
CDR3aa: ASSRSGLAGGGVRGYEQY